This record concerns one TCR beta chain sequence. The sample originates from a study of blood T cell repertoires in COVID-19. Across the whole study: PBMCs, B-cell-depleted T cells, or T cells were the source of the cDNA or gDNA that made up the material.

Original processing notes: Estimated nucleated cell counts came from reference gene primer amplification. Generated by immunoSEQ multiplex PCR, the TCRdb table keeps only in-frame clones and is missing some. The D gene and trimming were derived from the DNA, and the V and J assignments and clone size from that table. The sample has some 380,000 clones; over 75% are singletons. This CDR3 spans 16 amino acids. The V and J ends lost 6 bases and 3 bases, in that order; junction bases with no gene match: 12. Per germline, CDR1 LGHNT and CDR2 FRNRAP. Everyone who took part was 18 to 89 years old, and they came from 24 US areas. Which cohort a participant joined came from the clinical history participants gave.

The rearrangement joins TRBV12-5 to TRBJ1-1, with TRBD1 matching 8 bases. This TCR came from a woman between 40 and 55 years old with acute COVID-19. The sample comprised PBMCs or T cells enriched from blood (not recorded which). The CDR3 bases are TGTGCTAGTGGCTCTGCACAGGGGGAAGTGCACACTGAAGCTTTCTTT. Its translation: CASGSAQGEVHTEAFF. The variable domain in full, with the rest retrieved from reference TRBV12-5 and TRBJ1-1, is DARVTQTPRHKVTEMGQEVTMRCQPILGHNTVFWYRQTMMQGLELLAYFRNRAPLDDSGMPKDRFSAEMPDATLATLKIQPSEPRDSAVYFCASGSAQGEVHTEAFFGQGTRLTVV.